The 26 T cell receptor beta chains in this list originate from one sample, sequenced in a study of breast tumors, draining lymph nodes, adjacent tissues. Axillary draining lymph nodes of breast cancer patients supplied the node samples. TCRdb re-called the multiplex PCR reads through MiXCR, storing one row per CDR3 protein. The table records some 83,000 distinct CDR3 sequences, about 21% of them present only once. The sample consisted of axillary lymph node tissue. These receptors came from a female donor with breast cancer. Some clones in this sample may be carry-over from other donors' samples.

The gene calls are TRBV3-1 and TRBJ1-2; no clear D. CDR1 is LGHDT, CDR2 YNNKEL, per germline (reference sequence). This CDR3 has 15 residues. V lost 4 bases, J lost 8 bases, and 20 bases lay in between. The DNA of the CDR3 is TGTGCCAGCAGCCCCAGCAAAGGCCTATATGGGGGCTACACCTTC. Its translation: CASSPSKGLYGGYTF.

This clonotype was observed at least ten times. The rearrangement links TRBV6-2 or TRBV6-3 to TRBJ2-7, with 12 bases that match TRBD2. Germline V gives CDR1 MNHEY, CDR2 SVGEGT. This CDR3 spans 15 amino acids. J was trimmed by 4 bases and V by 7 bases; bases with no gene match: 8. CDR3 DNA: TGTGCCAGCAACCGACTAGCGGGAGTTTCTTACGAGCAGTACTTC. Amino acids: CASNRLAGVSYEQYF.

About this clonotype: A much larger clone is a single base away; this may be a read error. This chain uses TRBV5-1 with TRBJ2-1, with D possibly TRBD2 on 6 matching bases. This CDR3 has 15 residues. From germline, CDR1 is SGHRS and CDR2 YFSETQ. The CDR3 region has the DNA TGCGCCAGCAGCTTGGCACTAGGAGGGTACAATGAGCGGTTCTTC. Amino acids: CASSLALGGYNERFF.

In its sample, this clonotype was seen many times. The chain carries TRBV11-2 and TRBJ2-3, with a possible D match to TRBD1 (6 bases). The length of the CDR3 is 14 residues. V was pared by 3 bases and J by 2 bases, with 9 bases between. Germline-derived CDR1 and CDR2 are SGHAT and FQNNGV. The CDR3 DNA follows: TGTGCCAGCAGCTTGACAGGTTTCACAGATACGCAGTATTTT. Residues: CASSLTGFTDTQYF.

In its sample, this clonotype was seen many times. This sequence joins TRBV24-1 and TRBJ2-7, with D perhaps TRBD2 (6 bases). The germline gives CDR1 KGHDR, CDR2 SFDVKD. V lost 4 bases to trimming and J lost 3 bases, with 9 bases between them. The CDR3 is 13 residues long. CDR3 sequence reads: CATSDPGDYEQYF. CDR3 in DNA: TGTGCCACCAGTGACCCGGGGGACTACGAGCAGTACTTC.

This clonotype was picked up many times. The CDR3 reads CASSPVGASSYNEQFF. The CDR3 DNA sequence: TGTGCCAGCAGCCCTGTCGGGGCCTCCTCCTACAATGAGCAGTTCTTC. The V gene is TRBV7-9, the J gene TRBJ2-1; D possibly matches TRBD1 or TRBD2 (5 bases each). CDR1 is SEHNR, CDR2 FQNEAQ, per germline (reference sequence). The CDR3 is 16 residues long. The V end was cut by 5 bases, the J end by 0 bases, with 14 bases between. Full variable domain (outside the CDR3, taken from reference TRBV7-9 and TRBJ2-1): DTGVSQNPRHKITKRGQNVTFRCDPISEHNRLYWYRQTLGQGPEFLTYFQNEAQLEKSRLLSDRFSAERPKGSFSTLEIQRTEQGDSAMYLCASSPVGASSYNEQFFGPGTRLTVL.

A remark on this clonotype: Possible read error: a much larger clone is one base away. V usage is TRBV6-1 and J usage is TRBJ1-3; D may be TRBD1 (6 bases). CDR1 is MNHNS and CDR2 is SASEGT in the germline V gene. There are 15 residues in the CDR3. The CDR3 DNA sequence: TGTGCCAGCAGCCTTGGGGGCTTTGGAGGAAACACCATGTATTTT. It codes for CASSLGGFGGNTMYF.

This clonotype appeared many times. The chain joins TRBV2 to TRBJ1-5, with D possibly being TRBD1 (5 bases). Trimming pared 3 bases from V and 5 bases from J, leaving 20 bases between. This CDR3 comprises 17 residues. CDR1 and CDR2 from the germline V gene are SNHLY and FYNNEI. CDR3 coding DNA: TGTGCCAGCAGTGACGGGCAGGGAGGGTTTAGGGATCAGCCCCAGCATTTT. Its translation is CASSDGQGGFRDQPQHF.

This clonotype was seen repeatedly, ten times or more. This chain connects TRBV9 to TRBJ2-1; 14 bases match TRBD2. The germline CDR1 and CDR2 sequences are SGDLS and YYNGEE. The CDR3 runs to 16 residues. J lost 6 bases, V lost 0 bases, and 2 bases had no gene match. CDR3 residues: CASSVGGLAGANEQFF. In nucleotides, the CDR3 is TGTGCCAGCAGCGTAGGGGGACTAGCGGGAGCCAATGAGCAGTTCTTC. The entire variable domain, with the rest obtained from reference TRBV9 and TRBJ2-1, is as follows: DSGVTQTPKHLITATGQRVTLRCSPRSGDLSVYWYQQSLDQGLQFLIQYYNGEERAKGNILERFSAQQFPDLHSELNLSSLELGDSALYFCASSVGGLAGANEQFFGPGTRLTVL.

At least ten counts were recorded for this clonotype. This chain connects TRBV9 to TRBJ2-1, with a weak D call TRBD1 (5 bases). The V end was cut by 2 bases, the J end by 4 bases, with 13 bases between. The CDR3 has 15 residues. Looked up from germline, CDR1 is SGDLS and CDR2 is YYNGEE. The CDR3 protein is CASSVGREPYNEQFF. Here the CDR3 DNA reads TGTGCCAGCAGCGTGGGGCGAGAGCCATACAATGAGCAGTTCTTC.

This sequence joins TRBV11-3 and TRBJ1-1, with D perhaps matching TRBD1 (5 bases). V lost 0 bases and J lost 6, with 11 bases in between. This CDR3 is built from 14 residues. Looked up from germline, CDR1 is SGHNT and CDR2 is YENEEA. The DNA for the CDR3 is TGTGCCAGCAGCTTAGATCATCGGGGGGCTGAAGCTTTCTTT. This sequence encodes CASSLDHRGAEAFF.

This clonotype was seen ten or more times. The chain joins TRBV6-5 to TRBJ2-7, with D perhaps matching TRBD1 or TRBD2 (6 bases each). Germline lookup yields CDR1 MNHEY and CDR2 SVGAGI. The CDR3 contains 15 residues. The V and J ends lost 0 bases and 4 bases respectively, with 13 bases between them. Here the CDR3 reads CASSYSRRGRYEQYF. The CDR3 DNA reads as TGTGCCAGCAGTTACTCGCGAAGGGGGAGGTACGAGCAGTACTTC.

This clonotype appeared many times. V is TRBV25-1 and J is TRBJ2-7; no firm D call. The CDR3 loop spans 13 amino acids. V lost 6 bases and J lost 5, with 14 bases in between. In germline, CDR1 is MGHDK, CDR2 SYGVNS. CDR3 sequence reads: CASSSLGSDEQYF. The CDR3 nucleotides read TGTGCCAGCAGCAGTCTGGGGTCGGACGAGCAGTACTTC.

At least ten counts were recorded for this clonotype. The rearrangement uses TRBV15 and TRBJ2-7; 14 positions agree with TRBD2. J lost 4 bases, V lost 0 bases, and 11 bases had no gene match. Germline V gene sequence: CDR1 LNHNV, CDR2 YYDKDF (reference sequence). The CDR3 length is 19 residues. CDR3 sequence: CATSRDQFGTSGGIYEQYF. CDR3 nucleotides: TGTGCCACCAGCAGAGATCAGTTCGGGACTAGCGGGGGAATTTACGAGCAGTACTTC.

This clonotype was observed at least ten times. The V gene is TRBV11-2, the J gene TRBJ2-3; TRBD2 agrees at 13 bases. J was trimmed by 4 bases and V by 5 bases; bases with no gene match: 6. CDR1 and CDR2 (germline): SGHAT, FQNNGV. CDR3 length: 16 residues. The CDR3: CASSPRLAGGADTQYF. The CDR3 DNA reads TGTGCCAGCAGCCCCCGACTAGCGGGAGGCGCAGATACGCAGTATTTT.

This clonotype was detected ten times or more. The rearrangement links TRBV12-3 or TRBV12-4 to TRBJ2-2; perhaps TRBD2 as D (6 bases). The CDR3 runs to 15 residues. Trimming stripped 6 bases from V and 7 bases from J, with 18 bases between. The chain's CDR3 is CASRDAEGLGGELFF. For the CDR3, the DNA is TGTGCCAGCAGGGACGCGGAGGGCCTGGGCGGGGAGCTGTTTTTT.

Worth noting for this clonotype: With a much larger clone just one base away, this may be a read error. The gene calls are TRBV19 and TRBJ2-7; D assignment may be TRBD1 or TRBD2 (5 bases each). This CDR3 is 14 amino acids long. The germline V gene has CDR1 LNHDA and CDR2 SQIVND (reference sequence). As DNA, the CDR3 is TGTACCAGTAGTATCATAGGAGGACACTACGAGCAGTACTTC. This codes for CTSSIIGGHYEQYF.

This clonotype was observed at least ten times. The chain joins TRBV13 to TRBJ1-5; maybe TRBD1 (5 bases). This CDR3 region has 12 residues. The germline V gene has CDR1 PRHDT and CDR2 FYEKMQ (reference sequence). V was clipped by 5 bases and J by 5 bases, with 7 bases between them. Here the CDR3 DNA reads TGTGCCAGCAGCATCAGGGATCAGCCCCAGCATTTT. Translation: CASSIRDQPQHF.

Ten or more counts support this clonotype. The rearrangement links TRBV15 to TRBJ2-7, with D unresolved. Germline CDR1 is LNHNV and CDR2 is YYDKDF (reference sequence). Trimming removed 0 bases from V and 4 bases from J, with 10 bases in between. The CDR3 is 14 residues long. The CDR3: CATSRDSGEYEQYF. CDR3 nucleotide sequence: TGTGCCACCAGCAGAGACTCAGGTGAATACGAGCAGTACTTC.

This chain uses TRBV7-2 with TRBJ2-5, with TRBD2 matching 11 bases. The germline CDR1 and CDR2 sequences are SGHTA and FQGNSA. After removal of 3 bases from V and 4 bases from J, the junction contained 4 bases not matched to a gene. The CDR3 loop spans 15 amino acids. CDR3 coding DNA: TGTGCCAGCAGCTTGACTAGCGGGGCGCGAGAGACCCAGTACTTC. Its translation is CASSLTSGARETQYF.

In this sample, this clonotype turned up many times. The V and J genes are TRBV11-2 and TRBJ2-7; 7 nucleotides agree with TRBD2. Germline V gene data show CDR1 as SGHAT and CDR2 as FQNNGV. The CDR3 extends over 15 amino acids. Losses at the gene ends were 2 bases for V and 4 bases for J; bases not matched to a gene: 8. CDR3 in DNA: TGTGCCAGCAGCTTATCTCTAGCGGAGACTTACGAGCAGTACTTC. Translating gives CASSLSLAETYEQYF. The variable domain in full, with the rest retrieved from reference TRBV11-2 and TRBJ2-7, is EAGVAQSPRYKIIEKRQSVAFWCNPISGHATLYWYQQILGQGPKLLIQFQNNGVVDDSQLPKDRFSAERLKGVDSTLKIQPAKLEDSAVYLCASSLSLAETYEQYFGPGTRLTVT.

This clonotype was observed many times. The V call is TRBV7-8, the J call TRBJ2-1, with D perhaps TRBD1 (5 bases). With 1 base removed from V and 9 bases from J, the gap between germline ends came to 16 bases. CDR1 SGHVS and CDR2 FQNEAQ come from the germline V gene. The CDR3 has 15 amino acids. The CDR3 DNA is TGTGCCAGCAGCTTAGTGGGGCTAGTCAACGTTGAGCAGTTCTTC. Amino acids: CASSLVGLVNVEQFF. The full variable domain, its missing parts supplied by reference TRBV7-8 and TRBJ2-1, is GAGVSQSPRYKVAKRGQDVALRCDPISGHVSLFWYQQALGQGPEFLTYFQNEAQLDKSGLPSDRFFAERPEGSVSTLKIQRTQQEDSAVYLCASSLVGLVNVEQFFGPGTRLTVL.

With respect to this clonotype: Given a much more abundant clone one base away, this may be a read error. The chain has TRBV5-5 and TRBJ1-4; D unclear. This CDR3 comprises 12 residues. From germline, CDR1 is SGHKS and CDR2 YYEKEE (reference sequence). The CDR3 here is CASSYLGERLFF. For the CDR3, the DNA is TGTGCCAGCAGCTACCTTGGAGAAAGACTGTTTTTT.

This clonotype occurred many times. The V call is TRBV5-6, the J call TRBJ2-5; 11 bases align to TRBD2. The CDR3 extends over 18 amino acids. The germline CDR1 and CDR2 sequences are SGHDT and YYEEEE. Trimming cost V 0 bases and J 0 bases; bases outside gene matches: 7. Here the CDR3 reads CASSLGLAGNSYQETQYF. The CDR3 DNA sequence: TGTGCCAGCAGCTTGGGACTAGCGGGGAACTCGTACCAAGAGACCCAGTACTTC. The full variable domain, rest sourced from reference TRBV5-6 and TRBJ2-5, is DAGVTQSPTHLIKTRGQQVTLRCSPKSGHDTVSWYQQALGQGPQFIFQYYEEEERQRGNFPDRFSGHQFPNYSSELNVNALLLGDSALYLCASSLGLAGNSYQETQYFGPGTRLLVL.

There are many counts of this clonotype. The chain employs TRBV2 and TRBJ2-2; no firm D call. The CDR3 extends over 13 amino acids. Germline assignment: CDR1 SNHLY and CDR2 FYNNEI. Trimming removed 2 bases at V and 4 bases at J, with 5 bases between. CDR3 amino acids: CASSESFTGELFF. In DNA, the CDR3 is TGTGCCAGCAGTGAAAGTTTCACCGGGGAGCTGTTTTTT. The full variable domain, in which reference TRBV2 and TRBJ2-2 provide the parts outside the CDR3, is EPEVTQTPSHQVTQMGQEVILRCVPISNHLYFYWYRQILGQKVEFLVSFYNNEISEKSEIFDDQFSVERPDGSNFTLKIRSTKLEDSAMYFCASSESFTGELFFGEGSRLTVL.

Details on this clonotype: A read error may be the cause here, since a much bigger clone is one base away. The rearrangement links TRBV6-6 to TRBJ2-1; the match to TRBD2 covers 8 bases. The V gene's germline CDR1 is MNHNY and CDR2 SVGAGI (reference sequence). This CDR3 region has 14 residues. This CDR3 reads CASKPGGAYDEQFF. CDR3 nucleotides: TGTGCCAGCAAACCGGGAGGGGCCTACGATGAGCAGTTCTTC.